This TCR beta chain was retrieved from a study of CD8 T cells in Susac syndrome. General study points: As acknowledged by the study, its TCR sequencing and HLA analysis included a relatively small number of individuals.

To note about this clonotype: The antigen remains undetermined.

Random hexamers were used to reverse transcribe roughly 0.45 to 1 ug of RNA. Coverage of TCR beta CDR3 amplification by immunoSEQ multiplex PCR extended to 54 Vbeta and 13 Jbeta. From the immunoSEQ multiplex PCR reads, TCRdb called clonotypes with MiXCR, one entry per CDR3 protein. This table holds 160,000 or so distinct CDR3 sequences, roughly 96% found once. Sequencing of TCR beta drew on CD8+ and CD4+ T cells from blood. Material for sequencing was CD8+ T cells from PBMCs. The sequence derives from a human donor with multiple sclerosis.

CDR3 bases: TGCAGCGCCCGTGAGGGACAGGGTGCCTACGAGCAGTACTTC. Residues: CSAREGQGAYEQYF. This chain joins TRBV29-1 and TRBJ2-7; TRBD1 matches 9 bases. In germline, CDR1 is SQVTM, CDR2 ANQGSEA. This CDR3 comprises 14 residues. J gave up 2 bases and V 7 bases, and 9 bases lay outside the gene matches.